This T cell receptor beta chain comes out of a study of T cells after posttransplantation cyclophosphamide. The germline V gene encodes CDR1 SGHTA and CDR2 FQGTGA. This CDR3 is built from 13 residues. The V and J ends lost 4 bases and 6 bases, in that order; junction bases with no gene match: 5. The repertoire was sequenced with immunoSEQ multiplex PCR; TCRdb's copy has only in-frame clones and lacks some. The sample has roughly 34,000 clones, none seen only once; the top ten hold around 4.8%. This clone was observed at least ten times. The rearrangement links TRBV7-3 to TRBJ2-7, with TRBD1 matching over 8 bases. The source is a woman aged 25 to 39 in good health and a related stem cell transplant donor. Source material: PBMCs. The DNA for the CDR3 is TGTGCCAGCAGCTCTCGACAGGGGATCGAGCAGTACTTC. It is translated as CASSSRQGIEQYF. The whole variable domain, filled in from reference TRBV7-3 and TRBJ2-7, reads GAGVSQTPSNKVTEKGKYVELRCDPISGHTALYWYRQSLGQGPEFLIYFQGTGAADDSGLPNDRFFAVRPEGSVSTLKIQRTERGDSAVYLCASSSRQGIEQYFGPGTRLTVT.